The rows below give T cell receptor beta chains drawn from one sample of a study of T-cell reconstitution after alpha-beta-depleted transplantation in children. TCRdb independently ran MiXCR on the PCR reads; one entry per CDR3 protein. The sample holds about 280,000 distinct CDR3 sequences; roughly 12% are singletons and the top ten take less than 25%. The sequencing here drew on peripheral blood, taken 180 days after TCRalphabeta/CD19-depleted stem cell transplant. These receptors originate from a male patient between 2 and 10 years old who had a stem cell transplant for chronic granulomatous disease, so the T cells may come from the graft donor. Each CDR3 is given with its conserved first and last residue. The order of the fields is J gene, V gene, CDR3 length, clone size, CDR3 protein. Some rows have no size entry. The others give once, few or many, or a class for an expanded clone.

>TRBJ1-1|TRBV6-1|16|many
CASSPTTGAMNTEAFF
>TRBJ2-7|TRBV6-7|18|-
CASRTPLPGQGIYYEQYF
>TRBJ2-1|TRBV7-2|16|many
CASSLSGTSLGNEQFF
>TRBJ1-1|TRBV7-9|14|many
CASSPRQGPPEAFF
>TRBJ2-1|TRBV10-3|20|-
CAISGTSGGPTTSSYNEQFF
>TRBJ2-1|TRBV2|15|many
CASSDAVRSYNEQFF
>TRBJ2-1|TRBV27|15|many
CASSDDQSSYNEQFF
>TRBJ1-1|TRBV6-2/TRBV6-3|15|many
CASSYGVAGDTEAFF
>TRBJ2-7|TRBV20-1|15|many
CSAPPRQGPGYEQYF
>TRBJ2-1|TRBV5-1|13|many
CASSPGLFNEQFF
>TRBJ1-4|TRBV7-2|14|few
CASSSRGTNEKLFF
>TRBJ1-5|TRBV29-1|14|many
CSVEVRPGYQPQHF